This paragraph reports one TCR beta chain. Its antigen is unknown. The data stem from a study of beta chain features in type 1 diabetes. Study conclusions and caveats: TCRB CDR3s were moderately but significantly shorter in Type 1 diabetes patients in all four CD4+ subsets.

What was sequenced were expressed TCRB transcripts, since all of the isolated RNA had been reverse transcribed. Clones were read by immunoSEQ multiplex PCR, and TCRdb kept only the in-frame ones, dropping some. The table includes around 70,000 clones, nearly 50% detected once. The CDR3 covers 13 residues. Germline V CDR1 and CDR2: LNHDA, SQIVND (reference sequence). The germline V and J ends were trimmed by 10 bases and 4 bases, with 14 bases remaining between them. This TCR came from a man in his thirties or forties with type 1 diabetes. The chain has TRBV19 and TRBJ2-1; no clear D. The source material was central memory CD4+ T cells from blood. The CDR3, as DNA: TGTGCCACCACAGAGCCCCCTTACAATGAGCAGTTCTTC. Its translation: CATTEPPYNEQFF.